This T cell receptor (beta chain) derives from a study of T cell responses to AZD1222 COVID-19 vaccine. General study points: All repertoire sampling was performed exclusively after the peak T cell response.

Notes on this clone: Its antigen is not known.

The CDR3 loop spans 15 amino acids. After removal of 2 bases from V and 6 bases from J, the junction contained 9 bases not matched to a gene. CDR1 is MNHNY, CDR2 SVGAGI, per germline (reference sequence). This table comes from immunoSEQ multiplex PCR, and its TCRdb copy is limited to in-frame clones, with some not included. The table lists 150,000 to 200,000 clones, around 90% of them singletons. The sequencing used peripheral blood, collected 28 days after the second AZD1222 dose. The sequence came from an adult who received the AZD1222 COVID-19 vaccine. This rearrangement joins TRBV6-6 to TRBJ1-1; 7 nucleotides match TRBD1. The CDR3: CASSYPAGQGAEAFF. CDR3 coding DNA: TGTGCCAGCAGTTACCCTGCGGGGCAGGGGGCTGAAGCTTTCTTT.